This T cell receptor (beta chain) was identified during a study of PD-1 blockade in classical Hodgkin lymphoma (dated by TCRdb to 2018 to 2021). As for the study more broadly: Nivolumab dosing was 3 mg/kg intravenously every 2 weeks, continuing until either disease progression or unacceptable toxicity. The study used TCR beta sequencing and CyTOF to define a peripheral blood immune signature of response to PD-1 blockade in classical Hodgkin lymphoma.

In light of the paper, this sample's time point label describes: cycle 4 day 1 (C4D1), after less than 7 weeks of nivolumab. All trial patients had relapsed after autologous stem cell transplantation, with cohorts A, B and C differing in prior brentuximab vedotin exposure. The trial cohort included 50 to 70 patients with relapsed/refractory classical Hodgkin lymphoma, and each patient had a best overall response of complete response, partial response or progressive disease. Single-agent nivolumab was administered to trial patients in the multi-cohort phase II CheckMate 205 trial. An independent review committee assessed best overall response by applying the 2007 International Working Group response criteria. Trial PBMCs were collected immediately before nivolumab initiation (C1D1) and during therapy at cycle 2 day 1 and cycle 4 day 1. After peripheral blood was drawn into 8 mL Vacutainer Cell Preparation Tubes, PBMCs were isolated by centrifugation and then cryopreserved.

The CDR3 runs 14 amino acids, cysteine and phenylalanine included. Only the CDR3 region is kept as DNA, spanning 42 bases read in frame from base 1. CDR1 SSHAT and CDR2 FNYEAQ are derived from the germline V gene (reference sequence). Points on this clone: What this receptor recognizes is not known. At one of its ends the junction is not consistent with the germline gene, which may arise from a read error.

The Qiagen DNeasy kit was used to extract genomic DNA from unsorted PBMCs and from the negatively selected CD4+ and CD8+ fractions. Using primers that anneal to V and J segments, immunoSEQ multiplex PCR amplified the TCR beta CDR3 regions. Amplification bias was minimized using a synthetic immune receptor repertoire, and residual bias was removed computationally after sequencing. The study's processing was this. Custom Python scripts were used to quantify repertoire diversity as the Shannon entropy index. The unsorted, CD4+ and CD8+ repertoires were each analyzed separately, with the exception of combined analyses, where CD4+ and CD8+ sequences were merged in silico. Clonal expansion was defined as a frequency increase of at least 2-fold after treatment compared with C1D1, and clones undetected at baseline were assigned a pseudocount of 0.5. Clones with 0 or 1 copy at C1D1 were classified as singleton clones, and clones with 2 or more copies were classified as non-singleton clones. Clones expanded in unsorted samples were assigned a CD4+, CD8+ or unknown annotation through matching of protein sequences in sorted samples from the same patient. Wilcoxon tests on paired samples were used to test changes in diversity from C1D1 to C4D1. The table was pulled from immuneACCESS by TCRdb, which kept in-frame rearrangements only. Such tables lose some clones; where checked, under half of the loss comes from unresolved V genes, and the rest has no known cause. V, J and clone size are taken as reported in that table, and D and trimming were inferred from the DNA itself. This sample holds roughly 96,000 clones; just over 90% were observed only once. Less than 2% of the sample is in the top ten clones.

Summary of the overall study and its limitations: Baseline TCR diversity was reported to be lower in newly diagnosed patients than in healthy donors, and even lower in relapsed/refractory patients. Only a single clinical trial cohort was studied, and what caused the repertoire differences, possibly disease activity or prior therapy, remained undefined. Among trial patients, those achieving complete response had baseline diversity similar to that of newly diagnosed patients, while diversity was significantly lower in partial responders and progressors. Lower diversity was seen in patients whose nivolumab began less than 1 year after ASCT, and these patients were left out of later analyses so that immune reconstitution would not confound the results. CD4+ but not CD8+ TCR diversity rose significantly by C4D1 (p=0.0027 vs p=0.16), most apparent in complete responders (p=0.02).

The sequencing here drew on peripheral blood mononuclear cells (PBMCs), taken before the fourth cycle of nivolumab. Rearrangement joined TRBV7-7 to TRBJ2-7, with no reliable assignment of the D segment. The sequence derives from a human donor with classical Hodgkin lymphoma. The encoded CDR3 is CASSSTPRSPEQYF. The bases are TGTGCTAGCAGCTCGACCCCCCGGTCACCCGAGCAGTACTTC.